These T cell receptor beta chains were read from a single sample in a study of T cell responses to AZD1222 COVID-19 vaccine. Generated by immunoSEQ multiplex PCR, the TCRdb table keeps only in-frame clones and is missing some. The sample consists of about 67,000 clones, about four fifths of them appearing once. The source material was peripheral blood, sampled 28 days after the second AZD1222 dose. The source of these receptors is an adult who received the AZD1222 COVID-19 vaccine. The CDR3 runs from the conserved cysteine through the conserved F or W. D genes are given only for firm matches. Clone size, where shown, is once, few, many, or a class for clones that have expanded.

j_gene | v_gene | len | d_gene | abundance | CDR3nt | CDR3aa
TRBJ1-2 | TRBV25-1 | 13 | . | . | TGTGCCAGCAGTACCCAGGGATTTAACGGCTACACCTTC | CASSTQGFNGYTF
TRBJ2-1 | TRBV3-1/TRBV3-2 | 11 | . | once | TGTGCCAGCAGCCAAGGGGGGGAGCAGTTCTTC | CASSQGGEQFF
TRBJ2-7 | TRBV18 | 10 | . | few | TGTGCCAGCTCTCCTTCGGAGCAGTACTTC | CASSPSEQYF
TRBJ1-1 | TRBV2 | 11 | . | . | TGTGCCAGCCAGGGGAACACTGAAGCTTTCTTT | CASQGNTEAFF
TRBJ2-1 | TRBV11-3 | 15 | TRBD1 | . | TGTGCCAGCAGCCTTTCTGGACAGGGCGACAATGAGCAGTTCTTC | CASSLSGQGDNEQFF
TRBJ2-7 | TRBV19 | 15 | . | . | TGTGCCAGTAGTGTACAGGGCTATTCATCCTACGAGCAGTACTTC | CASSVQGYSSYEQYF
TRBJ2-6 | TRBV29-1 | 15 | TRBD1 | . | TGCAGCGTTGGGGACAGTTCCTCTGGGGCCAACGTCCTGACTTTC | CSVGDSSSGANVLTF
TRBJ2-5 | TRBV19 | 13 | . | once | TGTGCCAGTAGTATAGGTTCCCAAGAGACCCAGTACTTC | CASSIGSQETQYF
TRBJ1-5 | TRBV21-1 | 14 | . | . | TGTGCCAGCAAGGGGGAAAGTGGCAATCAGCCCCAGCATTTT | CASKGESGNQPQHF
TRBJ1-5 | TRBV12-3/TRBV12-4 | 12 | . | . | TGTGCCAGCAGTTTGAGGGGTCAGCCCCAGCATTTT | CASSLRGQPQHF
TRBJ2-5 | TRBV7-2 | 13 | . | . | TGTGCCAGCCGGAAGGGGGGCTCAGAGACCCAGTACTTC | CASRKGGSETQYF
TRBJ2-5 | TRBV11-2 | 16 | . | . | TGTGCCAGCAGCTTAGGCCTTAGGGGCCTCCAAGAGACCCAGTACTTC | CASSLGLRGLQETQYF
TRBJ2-2 | TRBV6-1 | 15 | . | . | TGTGCCAGCAGTGAGATCATACTGAACACCGGGGAGCTGTTTTTT | CASSEIILNTGELFF